A single sample is the source of the 23 T cell receptor beta chains below, sequenced in a study of T cells in Graves' hyperthyroidism and ophthalmopathy. It was RNA transcripts that yielded the amplified TCR beta CDR3 regions. Carried out on the TCR CDR3, a first-round RT-PCR used the HTBI primer set. TCRdb re-called the multiplex PCR reads through MiXCR, storing one row per CDR3 protein. This table has more than 250,000 distinct CDR3 sequences, roughly 15% appearing once. Input material: blood. All receptors derive from a woman in her forties or fifties with Graves' hyperthyroidism that later progressed to Graves' ophthalmopathy.

This clonotype was picked up many times. The CDR3 loop is CASSPSTGNRETQYF. CDR3 nucleotide sequence: TGTGCCAGCAGCCCTTCGACAGGGAACAGGGAGACCCAGTACTTC. V is TRBV9 and J is TRBJ2-5; 7 nucleotides align to TRBD1. This CDR3 comprises 15 residues. Trimming took 4 bases from V and 5 from J; bases not matched to a gene: 11. Germline values: CDR1 SGDLS, CDR2 YYNGEE.

This clonotype was detected only once. The chain employs TRBV2 and TRBJ2-5; TRBD2 is a possible D gene (5 bases). The V end was cut by 8 bases, the J end by 6 bases, with 19 bases between. Germline loops: CDR1 SNHLY, CDR2 FYNNEI. The CDR3 extends over 14 amino acids. The CDR3 region has the DNA TGTGCCAGCCTCCCAGGTCGAGGGTTTAAGACCCAGTACTTC. It translates to CASLPGRGFKTQYF. Filled out from reference TRBV2 and TRBJ2-5, the complete variable domain reads EPEVTQTPSHQVTQMGQEVILRCVPISNHLYFYWYRQILGQKVEFLVSFYNNEISEKSEIFDDQFSVERPDGSNFTLKIRSTKLEDSAMYFCASLPGRGFKTQYFGPGTRLLVL.

The chain couples TRBV4-1 to TRBJ2-6; no reliable D call. Germline-derived CDR1 and CDR2 are MGHRA and YSYEKL. CDR3 size: 17 residues. V shed 0 bases and J shed 0 bases, with 9 bases lying between them. CDR3 DNA: TGCGCCAGCAGCCAAGAGGGTCTTGGCTCTGGGGCCAACGTCCTGACTTTC. Translated: CASSQEGLGSGANVLTF.

This clonotype has at least ten counts. The chain joins TRBV24-1 to TRBJ1-1, with D possibly matching TRBD1 (5 bases). V shed 5 bases and J shed 1 base, with 13 bases lying between them. The germline CDR1 and CDR2 sequences are KGHDR and SFDVKD. The CDR3 covers 15 residues. The CDR3 loop is CATSVRPGPNTEAFF. CDR3 DNA: TGTGCCACCAGTGTGAGACCGGGACCGAACACTGAAGCTTTCTTT.

This clonotype was observed a handful of times. The V and J genes are TRBV4-2 and TRBJ2-5; 9 bases map to TRBD1. CDR3 length: 15 residues. Germline loops: CDR1 LGHNA, CDR2 YNFKEQ. V was clipped by 2 bases and J by 0 bases; unmatched bases: 1. This chain's CDR3 is CASSQRDRDQETQYF. The CDR3 nucleotides read TGTGCCAGCAGCCAACGGGACAGGGACCAAGAGACCCAGTACTTC.

In this sample, this clonotype turned up many times. The chain combines TRBV7-9 with TRBJ2-7; TRBD2 is a possible D gene (6 bases). Germline CDR1 and CDR2: SEHNR and FQNEAQ (reference sequence). The CDR3 consists of 15 residues. V lost 1 base to trimming and J lost 5 bases, with 15 bases between them. For the CDR3, the DNA is TGTGCCAGCAGCTTAGAGTCGGGGGATTGGGACGAGCAGTACTTC. Amino acids: CASSLESGDWDEQYF. The full variable domain, with the rest looked up from reference TRBV7-9 and TRBJ2-7, is DTGVSQNPRHKITKRGQNVTFRCDPISEHNRLYWYRQTLGQGPEFLTYFQNEAQLEKSRLLSDRFSAERPKGSFSTLEIQRTEQGDSAMYLCASSLESGDWDEQYFGPGTRLTVT.

This clonotype was found a few times. V is TRBV20-1 and J is TRBJ1-5, with D tentatively TRBD1 (5 bases). The CDR3 contains 13 residues. Trimming pared 6 bases from V and 5 bases from J, leaving 14 bases between. Per germline, CDR1 DFQATT and CDR2 SNEGSKA (reference sequence). CDR3 DNA: TGCAGTGCCACCGGGACCCGCGATCAGCCCCAGCATTTT. Translated, it gives CSATGTRDQPQHF.

The chain couples TRBV11-2 to TRBJ2-1; tentative D call: TRBD1 (6 bases). The V and J ends lost 1 base and 11 bases respectively, with 15 bases between them. The CDR3 spans 14 residues. From germline, CDR1 is SGHAT and CDR2 FQNNGV. Written as DNA, the CDR3 is TGTGCCAGCAGCTTAGCCTCCCCGGGACACCAGCAGTTCTTC. This sequence encodes CASSLASPGHQQFF.

This clonotype was seen ten or more times. The rearrangement uses TRBV12-3 or TRBV12-4 and TRBJ1-5, with D possibly being TRBD1 (6 bases). The CDR3 covers 14 residues. Trimming removed 1 base from V and 4 bases from J, with 8 bases in between. CDR3 region: CASSLGGPNQPQHF. DNA of the CDR3: TGTGCCAGCAGTTTAGGGGGGCCAAATCAGCCCCAGCATTTT.

This clonotype showed up many times. The chain uses TRBV2 and TRBJ2-5; a possible D gene is TRBD2 (6 bases). The germline gives CDR1 SNHLY, CDR2 FYNNEI. V shed 1 base and J shed 5 bases, with 14 bases lying between them. There are 15 residues in the CDR3. The CDR3 here is CASSEDGGAGETQYF. CDR3 nucleotide sequence: TGTGCCAGCAGTGAAGATGGCGGGGCAGGGGAGACCCAGTACTTC.

This clonotype was counted ten times or more. This rearrangement joins TRBV12-3 or TRBV12-4 to TRBJ2-5; 12 bases are a match to TRBD2. Trimming took 8 bases from V and 6 from J; bases not matched to a gene: 7. The CDR3 has 14 residues. CDR3 sequence: CASLLAGGVKTQYF. The CDR3 DNA reads TGTGCCAGCCTACTAGCGGGAGGCGTAAAGACCCAGTACTTC.

This clonotype was counted a few times. The V gene is TRBV6-1, the J gene TRBJ1-2; maybe TRBD1 (6 bases). The V gene lost 4 bases and the J gene lost 4 bases, with 16 bases spanning the gap. There are 15 residues in the CDR3. Looked up from germline, CDR1 is MNHNS and CDR2 is SASEGT. CDR3 protein: CASSAEGGLGYGYTF. Written as DNA, the CDR3 is TGTGCCAGCAGTGCTGAGGGGGGACTTGGCTATGGCTACACCTTC.

This clonotype was observed many times. The chain carries TRBV9 and TRBJ2-5, with 13 bases identical to TRBD2. CDR1 is SGDLS, CDR2 YYNGEE, per germline. The CDR3 has 15 residues. Losses at the gene ends were 4 bases for V and 4 bases for J; bases not matched to a gene: 4. The CDR3 nucleotides are TGTGCCAGCAGCCCCCGGACTAGCGGGAGAGAGACCCAGTACTTC. This sequence encodes CASSPRTSGRETQYF.

This clonotype was seen ten or more times. This chain links TRBV20-1 with TRBJ1-6; the D is unclear. The germline CDR1 and CDR2 sequences are DFQATT and SNEGSKA (reference sequence). Trimming removed 6 bases at V and 9 bases at J, with 9 bases between. The CDR3 covers 11 residues. For the CDR3, the DNA is TGCAGTGCCCGTTGGGGTTCACCCCTCCACTTT. Translation gives CSARWGSPLHF.

This clonotype was seen many times. The chain joins TRBV27 to TRBJ1-2; D not resolved. The ends were cut back, 3 bases at V and 6 bases at J, with 11 bases in the middle. The CDR3 has 13 residues. Germline V gives CDR1 MNHEY, CDR2 SMNVEV (reference sequence). The CDR3 sequence is CASSFRGLNGYTF. CDR3 coding DNA: TGTGCCAGCAGTTTTAGAGGGTTGAATGGCTACACCTTC.

This clonotype has a count of ten or more. The chain combines TRBV5-1 with TRBJ2-5; 7 bases agree with TRBD2. The CDR3 is made up of 15 amino acids. J was trimmed by 4 bases and V by 2 bases; bases with no gene match: 8. The V gene's germline CDR1 is SGHRS and CDR2 YFSETQ. CDR3 amino acids: CASSFEAGEGETQYF. DNA for the CDR3: TGCGCCAGCAGCTTCGAGGCGGGAGAAGGAGAGACCCAGTACTTC.

At least ten counts were recorded for this clonotype. The rearrangement uses TRBV18 and TRBJ1-1, with D possibly being TRBD1 (6 bases). The germline V gene encodes CDR1 KGHSH and CDR2 LQKENI. Between the trimmed V and J ends, which lost 3 bases and 0 bases, there was a span of 14 bases. CDR3 size: 16 residues. This CDR3 reads CASSPGPGTLNTEAFF. Written as DNA, the CDR3 is TGTGCCAGCTCACCCGGTCCCGGGACACTGAACACTGAAGCTTTCTTT.

This clonotype was seen ten or more times. The gene calls are TRBV5-1 and TRBJ2-3; D possibly corresponds to TRBD2 (5 bases). Trimming pared 4 bases from V and 13 bases from J, leaving 22 bases between. CDR1 is SGHRS and CDR2 is YFSETQ in the germline V gene. This CDR3 contains 14 residues. CDR3 sequence: CASSSPEGTDTKYF. The CDR3 DNA reads TGCGCCAGCAGCAGCCCAGAGGGAACAGACACAAAGTATTTT.

This clonotype has a handful of counts. The junction does not match germline at one end; this may be a read error. The genes are TRBV20-1 and TRBJ1-1; D unresolved. Germline CDR1 DFQATT, CDR2 SNEGSKA (reference sequence). This CDR3 is built from 12 residues. The CDR3 bases are TGCAGTGCTAACAGCGGGGTCCCTGAAGCTTCCTTT. Protein: CSANSGVPEASF.

This clonotype was counted many times. V is TRBV12-3 or TRBV12-4 and J is TRBJ2-1; D unresolved. The ends were cut back, 8 bases at V and 2 bases at J, with 7 bases in the middle. The CDR3 spans 12 residues. CDR3 coding DNA: TGTGCCAGCGGTGGTCCCTACAATGAGCAGTTCTTC. Encoded protein: CASGGPYNEQFF.

This chain uses TRBV20-1 with TRBJ2-6, with 10 nucleotides matching TRBD1. Trimming at V came to 0 bases and at J to 18 bases, leaving 11 bases not matched to a gene. Germline V gene sequence: CDR1 DFQATT, CDR2 SNEGSKA (reference sequence). The CDR3 has 14 residues. CDR3 residues: CSAREPGQGFLGTF. DNA for the CDR3: TGCAGTGCTAGAGAACCGGGACAGGGGTTCTTAGGGACTTTC.

In this sample, this clonotype turned up many times. The rearrangement joins TRBV5-1 to TRBJ1-2; D is uncertain. The germline gives CDR1 SGHRS, CDR2 YFSETQ. Trimming pared 4 bases from V and 1 base from J, leaving 11 bases between. CDR3 length equals 14 residues. CDR3 loop: CASSPDGYNYGYTF. The CDR3, as DNA: TGCGCCAGCAGCCCGGACGGATATAACTATGGCTACACCTTC.

Note on this clonotype: This could be a read error, since a much larger clone is one nucleotide away. V is TRBV29-1 and J is TRBJ2-7, with TRBD1 as a possible D gene (5 bases). The length of the CDR3 is 15 residues. Germline-derived CDR1 and CDR2 are SQVTM and ANQGSEA. The CDR3 here is CGVEDPPSGSYEQYF. The CDR3 DNA sequence: TGCGGCGTTGAAGATCCCCCATCAGGGTCCTACGAGCAGTACTTC.